The rows below give T cell receptor beta chains drawn from one sample of a study of blood T cell repertoires in COVID-19. Sequencing used immunoSEQ multiplex PCR; TCRdb keeps in-frame clones, though not all of them. The sample has under 300,000 clones; just over 85% are singletons. The material sequenced was peripheral blood. The receptor source for this set is a woman under 40 with active or convalescent COVID-19. Both conserved end residues are part of each CDR3. D genes are given only for firm matches. Size is omitted from some rows. Given values are once, few, many or a class for expanded clones.

V gene,J gene,D gene,clone size,CDR3 protein,CDR3 DNA
TRBV18,TRBJ2-2,.,.,CASSPPFSGSHGELFF,TGTGCCAGCTCACCTCCCTTTTCAGGGTCGCACGGGGAGCTGTTTTTT
TRBV7-3,TRBJ2-3,TRBD2,.,CASSLEVGGADTQYF,TGTGCCAGCAGCCTAGAGGTGGGAGGGGCAGATACGCAGTATTTT
TRBV5-4,TRBJ1-2,.,.,CASSLRTAGSTNYGYTF,TGTGCCAGCAGCCTGAGGACAGCGGGGTCCACTAACTATGGCTACACCTTC
TRBV9,TRBJ2-1,TRBD2,once,CASSLRGLAGESLLF,TGTGCCAGCAGCCTAAGAGGGCTAGCGGGGGAGTCGTTACTCTTC
TRBV6-5,TRBJ1-2,TRBD1,.,CASSYDGTGGYTF,TGTGCCAGCAGTTACGATGGGACAGGAGGCTACACCTTC
TRBV10-3,TRBJ1-1,TRBD1,.,CAISVTGGTEAFF,TGTGCCATCAGTGTGACAGGGGGCACTGAAGCTTTCTTT
TRBV7-2,TRBJ1-2,.,few,CASAGVRGGYGYTF,TGTGCCAGCGCTGGGGTGCGGGGGGGCTATGGCTACACCTTC
TRBV19,TRBJ1-4,.,.,CASSPDTFREKLFF,TGTGCCAGTAGTCCGGACACGTTTAGGGAAAAACTGTTTTTT
TRBV6-5,TRBJ1-1,.,few,CAGTRGEGEAFF,TGTGCCGGTACGCGGGGGGAGGGTGAAGCTTTCTTT
TRBV10-1,TRBJ2-1,TRBD2,.,CASSDRERGDNEQFF,TGCGCCAGCAGTGATCGGGAGCGGGGGGACAATGAGCAGTTCTTC
TRBV19,TRBJ1-5,.,.,CASSGWGPVSPQPQHF,TGTGCCAGTAGTGGTTGGGGCCCGGTGAGCCCACAGCCCCAGCATTTT
TRBV10-3,TRBJ1-2,TRBD1,few,CAISDPDRAYGYTF,TGTGCCATCAGTGATCCTGACAGGGCCTATGGCTACACCTTC
TRBV27,TRBJ2-1,.,.,CASRLTSVGGGPKYNEQFF,TGTGCCAGCAGACTCACCTCGGTAGGGGGGGGGCCAAAATACAATGAGCAGTTCTTC
TRBV28,TRBJ1-1,.,.,CASTTSGRGNTEAFF,TGTGCCAGCACGACCTCAGGGCGCGGGAACACTGAAGCTTTCTTT
TRBV30,TRBJ2-6,TRBD1,.,CASDRGTGANVLTF,TGTGCCTCCGACAGGGGGACTGGGGCCAACGTCCTGACTTTC
TRBV4-2,TRBJ2-3,TRBD2,.,CASSQGLAGPEDTQYF,TGTGCCAGCAGCCAAGGTTTAGCGGGGCCGGAGGATACGCAGTATTTT
TRBV6-4,TRBJ2-1,TRBD1,.,CASSTMPGQGMNEQFF,TGTGCCAGCAGTACAATGCCGGGACAGGGTATGAATGAGCAGTTCTTC
TRBV7-2,TRBJ2-1,TRBD2,.,CASSPSVTSGGLYNEQFF,TGTGCCAGCAGCCCCTCGGTCACTAGCGGGGGCTTATACAATGAGCAGTTCTTC
TRBV7-9,TRBJ2-1,.,.,CASSLALGALRFVDEQFF,TGTGCCAGCAGCTTAGCTTTGGGCGCCCTAAGGTTCGTGGATGAGCAGTTCTTC
TRBV11-2,TRBJ2-4,TRBD2,.,CASSPNTGLAGGPRNIQYF,TGTGCCAGCAGCCCCAATACGGGACTAGCGGGGGGGCCGCGGAACATTCAGTACTTC
TRBV7-2,TRBJ1-2,TRBD1,.,CASSRGQGSLGYTF,TGTGCCAGCAGCCGGGGACAGGGGTCTTTAGGCTACACCTTC
TRBV5-1,TRBJ1-2,.,.,CASSLEEGVLGYTF,TGCGCCAGCAGCTTGGAAGAAGGGGTCCTTGGCTACACCTTC
TRBV7-9,TRBJ1-2,.,.,CASSPGQGNGYTF,TGTGCCAGCAGCCCGGGACAAGGGAACGGCTACACCTTC
TRBV6-1,TRBJ2-3,.,.,CASSEARTDTQYF,TGTGCCAGCAGTGAAGCCCGGACAGATACGCAGTATTTT
TRBV3-1/TRBV3-2,TRBJ1-2,.,.,CASSQGVTGGYTF,TGTGCCAGCAGCCAAGGGGTGACGGGGGGCTACACCTTC
TRBV28,TRBJ1-2,.,.,CASSPTSNYGYTF,TGTGCCAGCAGTCCCACATCTAACTATGGCTACACCTTC
TRBV10-2,TRBJ1-5,.,once,CASRRDFDEPQHF,TGCGCCAGCAGGCGGGATTTCGACGAGCCCCAGCATTTT
TRBV19,TRBJ2-7,TRBD1,.,CASSPRDRGSHEQYF,TGTGCCAGTAGTCCCCGGGACAGGGGTTCCCACGAGCAGTACTTC
TRBV24-1,TRBJ1-2,.,.,CATSDLQGQDDYGYTF,TGTGCCACCAGTGATTTGCAGGGCCAGGACGACTATGGCTACACCTTC
TRBV3-1/TRBV3-2,TRBJ2-1,.,once,CASSHPTTSLVNEQFF,TGTGCCAGCAGCCATCCAACGACTAGTTTAGTTAATGAGCAGTTCTTC
TRBV12-3/TRBV12-4,TRBJ2-2,.,.,CASSLIGQGELFF,TGTGCCAGCAGTTTAATAGGACAGGGGGAGCTGTTTTTT
TRBV7-2,TRBJ1-1,TRBD1,.,CASSLAPGQGNTEAFF,TGTGCCAGCAGCTTAGCGCCCGGACAGGGTAACACTGAAGCTTTCTTT
TRBV11-2,TRBJ2-7,.,.,CASSPTVGGYEQYF,TGTGCCAGCAGCCCTACCGTAGGGGGCTACGAGCAGTACTTC
TRBV5-1,TRBJ1-6,TRBD1,.,CASSPGTVGPNSPLHF,TGCGCCAGCAGCCCAGGGACAGTCGGCCCGAATTCACCCCTCCACTTT